This TCR beta chain originates from a study of shared clonotypes between healthy human individuals. The overall study: Plates per donor: three CD4 naive, three CD4 memory, two CD8 naive, one CD8 memory.

Study-level points and caveats: The sampled material consisted only of blood, and tissue repertoires are likely to differ. Some clonotypes were shared by all four sorted-subset donors, while others were not shared. The non-shared ones had lower generation probabilities than the shared ones.

Notes on this clone: Its antigen is undetermined.

Only in-frame clones appear in the TCRdb table, and some are missing; sequencing was by immunoSEQ multiplex PCR. The data contain a few million clones, approximately 90% of them singletons. Germline V gene data show CDR1 as SGHTA and CDR2 as FQGNSA. This CDR3 is built from 14 residues. V lost 5 bases and J lost 3, with 12 bases in between. Sequencing input: naive CD4+ T cells sorted from blood. Subset in this sample: CD45RA+ positively selected. This chain connects TRBV7-2 to TRBJ2-3; maybe TRBD2 (6 bases). The TCR sequence derives from a man between 18 and 29 years old in good health. The CDR3, as DNA: TGTGCCAGCAGCGCCAGCGGGCCAACAGATACGCAGTATTTT. Translated, it gives CASSASGPTDTQYF.